This T cell receptor (beta chain) originates from a study of beta chain features in type 1 diabetes. In the study overall: All samples combined gave 107,917,701 sorted cells for examination. Study-wide results and limits: Unsettled here was the matter of whether HLA type influences TCRB rearrangement. PCR could preferentially amplify shorter templates, alike in patients and controls. Significant though moderate, a shortening of TCRB CDR3s appeared in all four CD4+ subsets of Type 1 diabetes patients.

The CDR3 sequence is 13 residues long. The V gene lost 2 bases and the J gene lost 4 bases, with 9 bases spanning the gap. Germline V gives CDR1 GTSNPN, CDR2 SVGIG (reference sequence). Expressed TCRB transcripts were sequenced after all isolated RNA was converted to cDNA. Assay used: immunoSEQ multiplex PCR; TCRdb lists only in-frame clones, some missing. The sample shows 640,000 or so clones, 13% of them seen only once. Comments on this clone: What it recognizes is unknown.

The TCR sequence derives from a man aged 18 to 29 with type 1 diabetes. The chain links TRBV30 to TRBJ1-5; D is undetermined. Sample: naive CD4+ T cells from blood. CDR3 sequence reads: CAWSPRLNQPQHF. CDR3 nucleotide sequence: TGTGCCTGGAGTCCCAGATTGAATCAGCCCCAGCATTTT.